A selection of T cell receptor beta chains follows, all from one sample in a study of CD8 T cells in ankylosing spondylitis. TCRdb reprocessed the 5' RACE reads with MiXCR, giving one entry per CDR3 protein. This table holds about 220,000 distinct CDR3 sequences, about 6.7% found once. What was sequenced was blood, either unsorted or a sorted T cell fraction (not recorded which). The receptors shown here come from a male donor with ankylosing spondylitis. CDR3s include the opening cysteine and the closing phenylalanine or tryptophan. Fields, in order: J gene, D gene, V gene, clone size, CDR3 DNA, CDR3 protein. A D gene is named only where the DNA matches it firmly. Clone size is shown for a subset of rows, as once, few, many or a class of expanded clone.

>TRBJ1-5|.|TRBV7-2|few
TGTGCCAGCAGCTTAGTCTTGCAGGGAAATCAGCCCCAGCATTTT
CASSLVLQGNQPQHF
>TRBJ2-1|.|TRBV4-3|many
TGCGCCAGCGGATCCCTGTTGAGCTCCTACAATGAGCAGTTCTTC
CASGSLLSSYNEQFF
>TRBJ1-4|TRBD1|TRBV6-1|many
TGTGCCAGCAGTCCTCGGACAGGGGCTAATGAAAAACTGTTTTTT
CASSPRTGANEKLFF
>TRBJ2-3|TRBD2|TRBV6-1|few
TGTGCCAGCAGTCCCTGGACTAGCGGGTTGAGCACAGATACGCAGTATTTT
CASSPWTSGLSTDTQYF
>TRBJ2-7|.|TRBV3-1|.
TGTGCCAGCAGCCAAGTTGCGGGGGCCTCCTACGAGCAGTACTTC
CASSQVAGASYEQYF
>TRBJ1-5|TRBD1|TRBV4-3|many
TGCGCCAGCAGCCAATGGCAGGGGGGTGATCAGCCCCAGCATTTT
CASSQWQGGDQPQHF
>TRBJ1-6|.|TRBV7-9|.
TGTGCCAGCAGCTCTGAAGCTTCACCCCTCCACTTT
CASSSEASPLHF
>TRBJ1-5|TRBD1|TRBV19|.
TGTGCCAGTTATGACAGGGCAGGCAATCAGCCCCAGCATTTT
CASYDRAGNQPQHF
>TRBJ2-7|.|TRBV7-2|many
TGTGCCAGCAGCTGGGGGGACCGAGACTACGAGCAGTACTTC
CASSWGDRDYEQYF
>TRBJ2-7|TRBD2|TRBV6-1|few
TGTGCCAGCACCGCGGGGCGGGAGGGAGACTACGAGCAGTACTTC
CASTAGREGDYEQYF
>TRBJ2-1|TRBD2|TRBV9|.
TGTGCCAGCAGCCCAGCGGGGGGGTCCTACAATGAGCAGTTCTTC
CASSPAGGSYNEQFF
>TRBJ2-7|.|TRBV6-2/TRBV6-3|many
TGTGCCAGCAATTCCCAGCCCACCTACGAGCAGTACTTC
CASNSQPTYEQYF
>TRBJ1-2|.|TRBV11-1|few
TGTGCCAGCAGCGCCTCAGTTGGGGGGGGCTATGGCTACACCTTC
CASSASVGGGYGYTF
>TRBJ2-2|.|TRBV6-5|many
TGTGCCAGCAGTTACTCGGGCGGGACCGGGGAGCTGTTTTTT
CASSYSGGTGELFF
>TRBJ2-7|.|TRBV7-6|many
TGTGCCAGCAGCGAACGCGAAACCTACGAGCAGTACTTC
CASSERETYEQYF
>TRBJ2-1|TRBD1|TRBV6-2/TRBV6-3|many
TGTGCCAGCAGGATACAAGGACAGGGGATCTACAATGAGCAGTTCTTC
CASRIQGQGIYNEQFF
>TRBJ2-2|.|TRBV24-1|many
TGTGCCACCAGTACGGGTTACACCGGGGAGCTGTTTTTT
CATSTGYTGELFF
>TRBJ1-1|.|TRBV20-1|few
TGCAGTGCTAGAGATTGGGGCAGGGCGAACACTGAAGCTTTCTTT
CSARDWGRANTEAFF
>TRBJ2-2|.|TRBV4-1|.
TGCGCCAGCAGCCAAGATCGTTTCTTGAACACCGGGGAGCTGTTTTTT
CASSQDRFLNTGELFF
>TRBJ1-4|.|TRBV12-3/TRBV12-4|many
TGTGCCAGCAGTTCGACAAGAACCGAAAAACTGTTTTTT
CASSSTRTEKLFF
>TRBJ2-5|.|TRBV7-9|few
TGTGCCAGCAGCCAGGAGACGGACCAAGAGACCCAGTACTTC
CASSQETDQETQYF
>TRBJ2-4|.|TRBV6-5|many
TGTGCCAGCAGCTATAGGGACGCCAGGTTGCAGTACTTC
CASSYRDARLQYF
>TRBJ2-1|.|TRBV2|many
TGTGCCAGCAGACTACAGCGGAGTGAGCAGTTCTTC
CASRLQRSEQFF
>TRBJ2-1|.|TRBV24-1|many
TGTGCCACCAGTGAATATCACACCGGAGTCTACAATGAGCAGTTCTTC
CATSEYHTGVYNEQFF
>TRBJ2-7|TRBD1|TRBV3-1|many
TGTGCCAGCAGCCAAGACTTGACAGGGACAGCTTACGAGCAGTACTTC
CASSQDLTGTAYEQYF
>TRBJ2-1|.|TRBV27|few
TGTGCCAGCGCCCCCGGGACGGGAGCCCGCAATGAGCAGTTCTTC
CASAPGTGARNEQFF
>TRBJ2-1|.|TRBV5-1|many
TGCGCCAGCAGCTCTACGGATGAGCAGTTCTTC
CASSSTDEQFF
>TRBJ2-2|.|TRBV12-3/TRBV12-4|many
TGTGCCAGCAGTTTTCCTGGGGAGCTGTTTTTT
CASSFPGELFF
>TRBJ2-3|.|TRBV20-1|many
TGCAGTGCTAGACCGTGGGGATCGACTGTAGATACGCAGTATTTT
CSARPWGSTVDTQYF
>TRBJ2-5|TRBD2|TRBV7-6|few
TGTGCCAGCAGCTTAGGCCCGGGACTAGCGGGGGATATCCAAGAGACCCAGTACTTC
CASSLGPGLAGDIQETQYF
>TRBJ2-7|.|TRBV20-1|many
TGCAGTGCTAGAGGGGTTTCGGAGGAGCAGTACTTC
CSARGVSEEQYF
>TRBJ1-1|.|TRBV20-1|many
TGCAGTGCTAGACGCCAGGGTAATCCTGAAGCTTTCTTT
CSARRQGNPEAFF
>TRBJ2-7|TRBD1|TRBV20-1|.
TGCAGTGCTAGAGATCTAGGGACAGGGACCTACGAGCAGTACTTC
CSARDLGTGTYEQYF
>TRBJ2-7|TRBD2|TRBV3-1|few
TGTGCCAGCAGCCACCCGGGACTAGCGGGAGGCTACGAGCAGTACTTC
CASSHPGLAGGYEQYF
>TRBJ1-1|.|TRBV27|.
TGTGCCAGCAGTCCCGGGGTTTCGAACACTGAAGCTTTCTTT
CASSPGVSNTEAFF
>TRBJ1-2|.|TRBV4-3|.
TGCGCCAGCAGCCAAGATTTGGGGGAATTCCAATCCTATGGCTACACCTTC
CASSQDLGEFQSYGYTF
>TRBJ2-7|TRBD2|TRBV20-1|.
TGCAGTGCTTTCCGTGGGACTAGCGGGAGTATCTACGAGCAGTACTTC
CSAFRGTSGSIYEQYF
>TRBJ1-1|.|TRBV5-1|many
TGCGCCAGCAGCCCCCCCCCCGGGTTGAGCACTGAAGCTTTCTTT
CASSPPPGLSTEAFF
>TRBJ2-3|TRBD1|TRBV12-3/TRBV12-4|many
TGTGCCAGCACCCAGACAGGGCTTAGCACAGATACGCAGTATTTT
CASTQTGLSTDTQYF
>TRBJ1-1|.|TRBV7-9|many
TGTGCCAGCAGCCTTGGAAGTGGTCTGAACACTGAAGCTTTCTTT
CASSLGSGLNTEAFF
>TRBJ2-1|.|TRBV29-1|many
TGCAGCGCCTCCGGGCTCGACAATGAGCAGTTCTTC
CSASGLDNEQFF
>TRBJ2-1|.|TRBV13|few
TGTGCCAGCAGTTATCCCCACGACATATCTGAGCAGTTCTTC
CASSYPHDISEQFF
>TRBJ1-6|TRBD1|TRBV4-3|many
TGCGCCAGCAGCAGGGACAGGGCGTTGGGGATGGGATCACCCCTCCACTTT
CASSRDRALGMGSPLHF
>TRBJ1-6|.|TRBV12-3/TRBV12-4|few
TGTGCCAGCAGGGTGTCAAATTCACCCCTCCACTTT
CASRVSNSPLHF
>TRBJ2-3|.|TRBV28|many
TGTGCCAGCAGGGCCTGGGGAGATACGCAGTATTTT
CASRAWGDTQYF
>TRBJ2-1|.|TRBV9|many
TGTGCCAGCAGCGTCTCCTTCGGAGGGGTCTCCTACAATGAGCAGTTCTTC
CASSVSFGGVSYNEQFF
>TRBJ2-1|TRBD2|TRBV4-2|.
TGTGCCATGAGCCACGGACTAGCCAGTTGGGGCTCCTACAATGAGCAGTTCTTC
CAMSHGLASWGSYNEQFF
>TRBJ2-7|TRBD2|TRBV20-1|.
TGCAGTGCCAATAGCGGGGGGGCGGTAACTTACGAGCAGTACTTC
CSANSGGAVTYEQYF
>TRBJ2-1|.|TRBV6-4|.
TGTGCCAGCAGTGAGGTCGCGGGTTACAATGAGCAGTTCTTC
CASSEVAGYNEQFF